The 24 T cell receptor beta chains presented below share a single source sample, sequenced in a study of cytomegalovirus exposure and HLA in healthy donors. PCR amplification relied on 60 Vbeta primers (plus 13 Jbeta primers). Assay used: immunoSEQ multiplex PCR; TCRdb lists only in-frame clones, some missing. The sample has under 150,000 clones, approximately 80% seen once. The source material was PBMCs. The receptors were sampled from a boy aged 2 to 9 in good health and CMV-seronegative.

Here the CDR3 reads CASSLPGGIVSEAFF. CDR3 DNA: TGTGCCAGCTCACTACCTGGGGGGATTGTTTCTGAAGCTTTCTTT. This sequence joins TRBV18 and TRBJ1-1, with a tentative D call TRBD1 (5 bases). CDR3 length: 15 residues. Per germline, CDR1 KGHSH and CDR2 LQKENI. The germline V and J ends were trimmed by 4 bases and 6 bases, with 18 bases remaining between them.

This clone is a singleton in its sample. The J gene is TRBJ2-1, the V gene TRBV5-1, with 9 bases matching TRBD2. V was clipped by 1 base and J by 7 bases; unmatched bases: 6. The germline V gene has CDR1 SGHRS and CDR2 YFSETQ. CDR3 length: 15 amino acids. The CDR3 sequence: CASSLQGGGANEQFF. As DNA, the CDR3 is TGCGCCAGCAGCTTGCAAGGCGGGGGGGCAAATGAGCAGTTCTTC.

Here the CDR3 DNA reads TGCGCCAGCAGCCAAGTTCCAGGGATAGGGGCCAACGTCCTGACTTTC. Translated, it gives CASSQVPGIGANVLTF. The chain uses TRBV4-3 and TRBJ2-6; tentatively, D is TRBD1 (5 bases). This CDR3 is built from 16 residues. V lost 1 base, J lost 4 bases, and 11 bases lay in between. Germline CDR1 reads LGHNA; CDR2 reads YSLEER.

V and J are TRBV2 and TRBJ2-5; TRBD2 might be the D (5 bases). The V end lost 6 bases, the J end lost 4 bases, and 18 bases lay between the germline ends. CDR3 length equals 15 residues. Germline V gene lookup returns CDR1 SNHLY and CDR2 FYNNEI. The CDR3 nucleotides are TGTGCCAGCAGGGGAGACGGGCCGCGAGGAGAGACCCAGTACTTC. It yields the protein CASRGDGPRGETQYF.

V is TRBV7-8 and J is TRBJ2-2; maybe TRBD2 (6 bases). With 5 bases removed from V and 0 bases from J, the gap between germline ends came to 16 bases. The germline gives CDR1 SGHVS, CDR2 FQNEAQ. CDR3 length equals 17 residues. The CDR3 nucleotides read TGTGCCAGCAGCCACCCGCTCGCGGGGCCGAACACCGGGGAGCTGTTTTTT. Translated: CASSHPLAGPNTGELFF.

The chain has TRBV6-4 and TRBJ2-3; a possible D gene is TRBD1 (5 bases). Looked up from germline, CDR1 is MRHNA and CDR2 is SNTAGT. CDR3 size: 14 residues. V was shortened by 6 bases and J by 2 bases, with 12 bases between the two germline ends. The CDR3 DNA reads TGTGCCAGCAGCGATTCACAGGACACAGATACGCAGTATTTT. Residues: CASSDSQDTDTQYF.

The gene calls are TRBV4-2 and TRBJ2-1, with 10 bases lining up with TRBD1. Germline CDR1 and CDR2: LGHNA and YNFKEQ. V was pared by 2 bases and J by 9 bases, with 16 bases of the junction left unmatched. The CDR3 has 18 amino acids. The CDR3 here is CASSQPDVWDRGYFEQFF. Here the CDR3 DNA reads TGTGCCAGCAGCCAACCTGACGTTTGGGACAGGGGTTATTTTGAGCAGTTCTTC.

The genes are TRBV6-5 and TRBJ1-1; 8 bases agree with TRBD1. The J segment lost 1 base and the V segment lost 4 bases, leaving 5 bases of the junction unmatched. This CDR3 is built from 15 residues. CDR1 is MNHEY and CDR2 is SVGAGI in the germline V gene. The CDR3 nucleotides read TGTGCCAGCAGTTCTCTCGGACAGGGGAACACTGAAGCTTTCTTT. It codes for CASSSLGQGNTEAFF.

This chain uses TRBV4-1 with TRBJ2-7, with 9 bases matching TRBD2. Germline CDR1 is MGHRA and CDR2 is YSYEKL. The V gene end was trimmed by 6 bases and the J gene end by 3 bases; junction bases not matched to a gene: 9. CDR3 length: 15 amino acids. The CDR3 DNA sequence: TGCGCCAGCAGGGATCTAGCGGGACTTAACTACGAGCAGTACTTC. The encoded protein is CASRDLAGLNYEQYF.

The rearrangement links TRBV5-5 to TRBJ1-1, with D unresolved. V shed 1 base and J shed 7 bases, with 17 bases lying between them. The CDR3 consists of 15 residues. The germline gives CDR1 SGHKS, CDR2 YYEKEE (reference sequence). Here the CDR3 reads CASSLMSLEAGEAFF. DNA of the CDR3: TGTGCCAGCAGCTTGATGAGTCTTGAAGCTGGTGAAGCTTTCTTT.

The chain recombines TRBV7-2 with TRBJ2-1; 9 nucleotides line up with TRBD1. CDR1 and CDR2 (germline): SGHTA, FQGNSA. The J segment lost 6 bases and the V segment lost 8 bases, leaving 8 bases of the junction unmatched. The CDR3 covers 14 residues. The CDR3 DNA sequence: TGTGCCAGCGGCCGGGACAGGGTTTTCAATGAGCAGTTCTTC. Amino acids: CASGRDRVFNEQFF.

The chain has TRBV5-1 and TRBJ2-1; tentatively, D is TRBD1 (6 bases). Germline CDR1 and CDR2: SGHRS and YFSETQ. The CDR3 extends over 15 amino acids. V was pared by 2 bases and J by 4 bases, with 13 bases between. The CDR3 reads CASSFQTGAYNEQFF. The CDR3 DNA is TGCGCCAGCAGCTTCCAGACAGGAGCTTACAATGAGCAGTTCTTC.

The sample holds one count of this clone. V is TRBV7-2 and J is TRBJ1-5; D gene unclear. Trimming took 4 bases from V and 7 from J, leaving 11 bases between them. Germline CDR1 SGHTA, CDR2 FQGNSA. This CDR3 has 13 amino acids. This CDR3 is CASSYAGRQPQHF. CDR3 DNA: TGTGCCAGCAGCTATGCCGGGAGGCAGCCCCAGCATTTT.

The gene calls are TRBV5-1 and TRBJ1-6, with 7 bases aligning to TRBD1. The germline V gene encodes CDR1 SGHRS and CDR2 YFSETQ. J gave up 6 bases and V 3 bases, and 3 bases lay outside the gene matches. This CDR3 has 14 residues. CDR3 in amino acids: CASSSDRVNSPLHF. CDR3 DNA: TGCGCCAGCAGCTCCGACAGGGTTAATTCACCCCTCCACTTT.

J is TRBJ1-2 and V is TRBV11-3; 9 bases agree with TRBD1. The V segment lost 4 bases and the J segment 8 bases; nucleotides outside the gene matches: 17. The germline gives CDR1 SGHNT, CDR2 YENEEA. The length of the CDR3 is 17 residues. The chain's CDR3 is CASSSEGPGQGVEGYTF. CDR3 sequence (DNA): TGTGCCAGCAGCTCGGAGGGTCCGGGACAGGGTGTAGAAGGCTACACCTTC.

J is TRBJ1-5 and V is TRBV5-5; 8 bases agree with TRBD1. This CDR3 region has 15 residues. J gave up 6 bases and V 0 bases, and 5 bases lay outside the gene matches. Germline CDR1 is SGHKS and CDR2 is YYEKEE (reference sequence). This CDR3 reads CASSLGQGASQPQHF. As DNA, the CDR3 is TGTGCCAGCAGCTTGGGGCAGGGGGCCAGTCAGCCCCAGCATTTT. Looking up the rest from reference TRBV5-5 and TRBJ1-5 gives the full variable domain: DAGVTQSPTHLIKTRGQQVTLRCSPISGHKSVSWYQQVLGQGPQFIFQYYEKEERGRGNFPDRFSARQFPNYSSELNVNALLLGDSALYLCASSLGQGASQPQHFGDGTRLSIL.

This chain joins TRBV18 and TRBJ2-7; 8 positions agree with TRBD1. Germline CDR1 is KGHSH and CDR2 is LQKENI. This CDR3 region has 13 residues. V was pared by 3 bases and J by 6 bases, with 4 bases of the junction left unmatched. The CDR3 protein is CASSPQGALEQYF. CDR3 nucleotide sequence: TGTGCCAGCTCACCCCAGGGGGCCCTCGAGCAGTACTTC.

The J gene is TRBJ1-1, the V gene TRBV28; D perhaps matches TRBD1 (5 bases). The CDR3 consists of 17 residues. Trimming removed 0 bases at V and 3 bases at J, with 17 bases between. Looked up from germline, CDR1 is MDHEN and CDR2 is SYDVKM. The CDR3 here is CASSLCSWQGCDTEAFF. CDR3 in DNA: TGTGCCAGCAGTTTATGCTCCTGGCAGGGTTGTGACACTGAAGCTTTCTTT.

The chain has TRBV30 and TRBJ1-2; the D gene is possibly TRBD1 (5 bases). CDR1 and CDR2 from the germline V gene are GTSNPN and SVGIG (reference sequence). The CDR3 sequence is 15 residues long. V was shortened by 1 base and J by 0 bases, with 12 bases between the two germline ends. CDR3 loop: CAWSGGDSANYGYTF. In DNA form, the CDR3 reads TGTGCCTGGAGTGGGGGCGACAGCGCTAACTATGGCTACACCTTC.

This clone was seen a single time. The rearrangement uses TRBV7-3 and TRBJ1-2, with TRBD1 matching 7 bases. V was clipped by 6 bases and J by 8 bases; unmatched bases: 12. The length of the CDR3 is 14 residues. CDR1 is SGHTA, CDR2 FQGTGA, per germline. The CDR3 DNA sequence: TGTGCCAGCAGGGAGACAGGGAGCCTACCCGGCTACACCTTC. It yields the protein CASRETGSLPGYTF.

The rearrangement joins TRBV7-3 to TRBJ1-3, with a tentative D call TRBD1 (5 bases). The germline CDR1 and CDR2 sequences are SGHTA and FQGTGA. V was trimmed by 1 base and J by 2 bases, leaving 12 bases between them. The CDR3 is made up of 16 amino acids. CDR3 coding DNA: TGTGCCAGCAGCTTAATGGCCGGGGGAGCTGGAAACACCATATATTTT. This translates into CASSLMAGGAGNTIYF. The whole variable domain, filled in from reference TRBV7-3 and TRBJ1-3, reads GAGVSQTPSNKVTEKGKYVELRCDPISGHTALYWYRQSLGQGPEFLIYFQGTGAADDSGLPNDRFFAVRPEGSVSTLKIQRTERGDSAVYLCASSLMAGGAGNTIYFGEGSWLTVV.

The V call is TRBV12-2, the J call TRBJ1-3; the table names TRBD1, a call not compared with the DNA. TRBV12-2 is reported as a pseudogene. CDR3 size: 15 residues. The CDR3 here is CASRLLQLSGNTIYF. The CDR3, as DNA: TGTGCAAGTCGCTTATTACAGCTCTCTGGAAACACCATATATTTT.

The chain couples TRBV6-5 to TRBJ1-2, with TRBD1 as a possible D gene (6 bases). Germline CDR1 MNHEY, CDR2 SVGAGI. V lost 5 bases and J 4 bases, leaving 14 bases between the germline ends. This CDR3 is 14 amino acids long. This chain's CDR3 is CASSGGTGIYGYTF. The CDR3 DNA is TGTGCCAGCAGTGGGGGTACAGGGATCTATGGCTACACCTTC.

CDR3 nucleotides: TGCGCCAGCAGCTTGGGTGGGAGCGACGCAGATACGCAGTATTTT. Translated, it gives CASSLGGSDADTQYF. The chain recombines TRBV5-1 with TRBJ2-3, with D possibly matching TRBD2 (5 bases). The germline V gene encodes CDR1 SGHRS and CDR2 YFSETQ. V lost 0 bases, J lost 4 bases, and 12 bases lay in between. There are 15 residues in the CDR3. Together with reference TRBV5-1 and TRBJ2-3, the CDR3 gives the full variable domain: KAGVTQTPRYLIKTRGQQVTLSCSPISGHRSVSWYQQTPGQGLQFLFEYFSETQRNKGNFPGRFSGRQFSNSRSEMNVSTLELGDSALYLCASSLGGSDADTQYFGPGTRLTVL.